The clone carrying this T cell receptor (beta chain) was recorded a few times. Its antigen remains unidentified. The CDR3 loop spans 14 amino acids. V was shortened by 6 bases and J by 4 bases, with 15 bases between the two germline ends. Looked up from germline, CDR1 is KGHSH and CDR2 is LQKENI. PCR amplification relied on 60 Vbeta primers (plus 13 Jbeta primers). Clones were sequenced by immunoSEQ multiplex PCR, and TCRdb holds only the in-frame ones, with some missing. This table has around 130,000 clones, roughly three quarters appearing once. The record originates from a study of cytomegalovirus exposure and HLA in healthy donors. Regarding the study as a whole: TCR beta sequences reportedly predicted most subjects' HLA-A and HLA-B alleles accurately.

The sequencing input was PBMCs. The receptor's source is a woman aged 55-70 years in good health and CMV-seronegative. The chain joins TRBV18 to TRBJ2-5; D possibly corresponds to TRBD2 (5 bases). The CDR3 bases are TGTGCCAGCTCGCAAACTAGTTTGAGAGAGACCCAGTACTTC. It specifies CASSQTSLRETQYF.